This T cell receptor beta chain derives from a study of neurological immune-mediated disorders. The study's findings and limits: HTLV-1-associated myelopathy had the most TCR clonal expansion, and multiple sclerosis had the least, less than healthy controls.

Healthy controls comprised blood bank volunteers in Maryland, USA. The sorted libraries were prepared using some 950,000 CD4+ or CD8+ T cells that had themselves been sorted. This clonotype was recorded at least ten times. The antigen remains unidentified. Each TCR transcript was tagged with a 10-nucleotide random UMI during 5'RACE. TCRdb called the 5' RACE reads again in MiXCR, with one record for every CDR3 protein. The sample carries approximately 21,000 distinct CDR3 sequences, 5% to 7% recorded once. The CDR3 has 17 residues. Trimming took 5 bases from V and 2 from J; bases not matched to a gene: 8. Germline CDR1 reads SGHTA; CDR2 reads FQGTGA.

The rearrangement uses TRBV7-3 and TRBJ2-3; 12 nucleotides line up with TRBD2. The receptor's source is a man in his late teens or twenties in good health. The specimen sequenced was CD8+ T cells from blood. The DNA of the CDR3 is TGTGCCAGCAGCCCCTGGACTAGCGGGACCTTCACAGATACGCAGTATTTT. Its protein is CASSPWTSGTFTDTQYF.